The entry below describes one TCR beta chain. Profiling relied on immunoSEQ multiplex PCR, and the TCRdb table lists in-frame clones only, not all of them. The data hold 100,000 to 150,000 clones, with 75% to 95% observed a single time. Germline V gives CDR1 WNHNN, CDR2 SYGVQD (reference sequence). Trimming left V 6 bases short and J 0 bases short, with 14 bases between. This CDR3 region has 15 residues. This sample stems from a study of control samples from healthy donors and cancer patients. The specimen sequenced was blood. This TCR was sampled from a man aged 18 to 29 in good health. This chain links TRBV10-1 with TRBJ2-5; D unresolved. CDR3 loop: CASRGDKANQETQYF. The DNA of the CDR3 is TGCGCCAGCAGGGGCGACAAAGCTAACCAAGAGACCCAGTACTTC.